Below are 19 T cell receptor beta chains sequenced from a single sample in a study of spatial heterogeneity in lung cancer. Overall study findings and caveats: One measure, the expanded intratumoral alpha and beta TCR count, tracked tumor mutation counts.

TCRdb redid the calling of the 5' RACE reads with MiXCR, one entry per CDR3 protein. The table has some 6,000 distinct CDR3 sequences, around 9.1% seen once; the top ten hold about a quarter. Time point: sample taken at primary tumor resection. The antigens these receptors bind are not known. The specimen comprised lung tumor tissue, sampled at surgery. These receptors all stem from a female donor with early-stage non-small cell lung cancer.

A few counts support this clonotype. The V call is TRBV6-2 or TRBV6-3, the J call TRBJ2-3; 10 nucleotides agree with TRBD2. The CDR3 is 16 amino acids. Trimming removed 0 bases from V and 3 bases from J; junction bases left unmatched: 3. CDR1 and CDR2 (germline): MNHEY, SVGEGT. The CDR3 sequence: CASSYSLAGGTDTQYF. CDR3 coding DNA: TGTGCCAGCAGTTACTCGTTAGCGGGGGGAACAGATACGCAGTATTTT.

This clonotype is deemed medium-sized (0.01 to 0.1%). This chain links TRBV6-6 with TRBJ2-2; tentatively, D is TRBD1 or TRBD2 (7 bases each). CDR3 length equals 15 residues. Trimming cost V 7 bases and J 5 bases, with 17 bases left between them. The germline V gene has CDR1 MNHNY and CDR2 SVGAGI (reference sequence). CDR3 amino acids: CASTQRQGGTGELFF. The CDR3 DNA reads as TGTGCCAGCACCCAACGGCAGGGGGGGACCGGGGAGCTGTTTTTT.

This clonotype has only a few counts. The chain couples TRBV6-1 to TRBJ2-2; a possible D gene is TRBD2 (6 bases). This CDR3 region has 12 residues. Per germline, CDR1 MNHNS and CDR2 SASEGT. V was pared by 7 bases and J by 7 bases, with 10 bases between. In DNA, the CDR3 is TGTGCCAGCAAGGGCGGGGTCGGGGAGCTGTTTTTT. Its translation: CASKGGVGELFF.

This clonotype was recorded many times. The V call is TRBV20-1, the J call TRBJ2-1, with 7 bases identical to TRBD2. The CDR3 contains 13 residues. In germline, CDR1 is DFQATT, CDR2 SNEGSKA (reference sequence). Losses at the gene ends were 0 bases for V and 12 bases for J; bases not matched to a gene: 8. In DNA, the CDR3 is TGCAGTGCTAGAGATCCGGTGCGGGGGATGCAGTTCTTC. Protein sequence: CSARDPVRGMQFF.

This clonotype is medium-sized by share. V and J are TRBV6-5 and TRBJ1-5, with D unresolved. The germline gives CDR1 MNHEY, CDR2 SVGAGI. Trimming took off 3 bases at V and 1 base at J, with 4 bases between the two ends. This CDR3 has 13 residues. The CDR3 DNA follows: TGTGCCAGCAGTTATCTCAGCAATCAGCCCCAGCATTTT. This encodes CASSYLSNQPQHF.

This clonotype counts as medium-sized. The chain is built from TRBV2 and TRBJ1-5, with D maybe TRBD1 (6 bases). The CDR3 runs 14 residues. CDR1 and CDR2 from the germline V gene are SNHLY and FYNNEI. V was clipped by 4 bases and J by 10 bases, with 17 bases between them. CDR3 loop: CASSATGPNEPQHF. The DNA of the CDR3 is TGTGCCAGCAGTGCGACAGGCCCAAACGAACCCCAGCATTTT.

The sample holds many counts of this clonotype. The rearrangement uses TRBV11-2 and TRBJ1-1; no firm D call. The CDR3 is 19 amino acids. Germline V lookup: CDR1 SGHAT, CDR2 FQNNGV. Between the trimmed V and J ends, which lost 1 base and 8 bases, there was a span of 29 bases. The CDR3 DNA follows: TGTGCCAGCAGCTTAGTTTTGGGAGGTGGCCGAGAAAACTGGTCCGAAGCTTTCTTT. Amino acid sequence: CASSLVLGGGRENWSEAFF.

In this sample, this clonotype turned up many times. The V call is TRBV28, the J call TRBJ2-1; TRBD2 agrees at 8 bases. Germline CDR1 reads MDHEN; CDR2 reads SYDVKM. With 3 bases clipped from V and 2 bases from J, the junction kept 6 bases outside the gene matches. The length of the CDR3 is 16 residues. The CDR3 bases are TGTGCCAGCAGTTTTCGGGGGGGGACCCCCTACAATGAGCAGTTCTTC. Its protein product is CASSFRGGTPYNEQFF.

This clonotype was detected ten times or more. The rearrangement joins TRBV20-1 to TRBJ2-7; TRBD1 aligns across 8 bases. This CDR3 has 12 residues. V lost 6 bases, J lost 3 bases, and 4 bases stayed unmatched. Germline V gene lookup returns CDR1 DFQATT and CDR2 SNEGSKA (reference sequence). CDR3 sequence (DNA): TGCAGTGCCATAGGACAGGGCTACGAGCAGTACTTC. It codes for CSAIGQGYEQYF.

This clonotype is deemed medium-sized. The chain joins TRBV10-3 to TRBJ1-4, with D unclear. Trimming left V 2 bases short and J 4 bases short, with 8 bases between. The germline gives CDR1 ENHRY, CDR2 SYGVKD. There are 14 residues in the CDR3. CDR3 protein: CAISESGGNEKLFF. For the CDR3, the DNA is TGTGCCATCAGTGAGAGTGGCGGTAATGAAAAACTGTTTTTT.

The rearrangement links TRBV6-5 to TRBJ2-1; no clear D gene. The CDR3 has 14 residues. Germline V gene data show CDR1 as MNHEY and CDR2 as SVGAGI. V lost 6 bases to trimming and J lost 5 bases, with 14 bases between them. The CDR3 DNA follows: TGTGCCAGCAGCCCTCCAGGTAACCACAATGAGCAGTTCTTC. It specifies CASSPPGNHNEQFF.

This clonotype was seen many times. CDR3 in DNA: TGTGCCAGTAGCGCGGGGGGGCAGACGAATGAGCAGTTCTTC. Amino acid sequence: CASSAGGQTNEQFF. The rearrangement uses TRBV19 and TRBJ2-1, with TRBD2 matching over 9 bases. Looked up from germline, CDR1 is LNHDA and CDR2 is SQIVND (reference sequence). V shed 6 bases and J 7 bases; nucleotides not matched to a gene: 7. The CDR3 runs 14 residues.

This clonotype has at least ten counts. This chain links TRBV27 with TRBJ1-1; perhaps TRBD1 as D (6 bases). The ends were cut back, 6 bases at V and 0 bases at J, with 8 bases in the middle. Germline CDR1 reads MNHEY; CDR2 reads SMNVEV (reference sequence). The CDR3 extends over 13 amino acids. CDR3 amino acids: CASSQGLNTEAFF. The CDR3 DNA is TGTGCCAGCAGCCAGGGGCTGAACACTGAAGCTTTCTTT.

This clonotype was observed many times. The V and J genes are TRBV6-5 and TRBJ1-5; 10 bases line up with TRBD1. V dropped 6 bases and J dropped 9; count of bases not matched to a gene: 5. The germline CDR1 and CDR2 sequences are MNHEY and SVGAGI. This CDR3 region has 13 residues. The DNA of the CDR3 is TGTGCCAGCAGCTCGGACAGGGGGTCGCCCCAGCATTTT. Its protein product is CASSSDRGSPQHF.

The chain couples TRBV24-1 to TRBJ2-7; TRBD1 matches at 7 bases. With 8 bases clipped from V and 1 base from J, the junction kept 4 bases outside the gene matches. The germline gives CDR1 KGHDR, CDR2 SFDVKD. This CDR3 contains 13 residues. The CDR3, as DNA: TGTGCCACCACGGGACAGAGATCCTACGAGCAGTACGTC. Protein product: CATTGQRSYEQYV.

By frequency in the sample, this clonotype is medium-sized. This chain connects TRBV11-2 to TRBJ1-5; D not certain. The CDR3 loop spans 15 amino acids. V dropped 1 base and J dropped 6 bases, with 13 bases sitting between them. The germline gives CDR1 SGHAT, CDR2 FQNNGV. Here the CDR3 reads CASSLGGREGQPQHF. DNA for the CDR3: TGTGCCAGCAGCTTAGGAGGGAGGGAGGGTCAGCCCCAGCATTTT.

Within the sample, this clonotype is medium-sized. The CDR3: CATSDLGGVETQYF. For the CDR3, the DNA is TGTGCCACCAGTGATTTGGGAGGGGTAGAGACCCAGTACTTC. The chain employs TRBV24-1 and TRBJ2-5, with D perhaps TRBD2 (6 bases). CDR3 length equals 14 residues. Trimming removed 0 bases from V and 4 bases from J, with 8 bases in between. Germline-derived CDR1 and CDR2 are KGHDR and SFDVKD.

This clonotype is classed as medium-sized. The rearrangement uses TRBV7-9 and TRBJ2-2; D is possibly TRBD2 (5 bases). The CDR3 has 15 residues. V shed 6 bases and J shed 1 base, with 12 bases lying between them. CDR1 is SEHNR and CDR2 is FQNEAQ in the germline V gene (reference sequence). The chain's CDR3 is CASSYGGGNTGELFF. In nucleotides, the CDR3 is TGTGCCAGCAGTTACGGTGGAGGGAACACCGGGGAGCTGTTTTTT. Full variable domain (outside the CDR3, taken from reference TRBV7-9 and TRBJ2-2): DTGVSQNPRHKITKRGQNVTFRCDPISEHNRLYWYRQTLGQGPEFLTYFQNEAQLEKSRLLSDRFSAERPKGSFSTLEIQRTEQGDSAMYLCASSYGGGNTGELFFGEGSRLTVL.

The chain couples TRBV28 to TRBJ1-5; possibly TRBD1 for D (5 bases). The CDR3 contains 14 residues. V shed 4 bases and J shed 3 bases, with 10 bases lying between them. In germline, CDR1 is MDHEN, CDR2 SYDVKM. The CDR3 nucleotides are TGTGCCAGCAGTTATGGACAATACAATCAGCCCCAGCATTTT. Protein product: CASSYGQYNQPQHF.